This T cell receptor (beta chain) was identified in a study of PD-1 blockade in mismatch repair-deficient tumors. Libraries were prepared by immunoSEQ multiplex PCR; TCRdb keeps only in-frame clonotypes and omits some of them. This table has 11,000 to 15,000 clones, about 79% appearing once. The clonotype comes from an adult with mismatch repair-deficient cancer. This specimen was PBMCs, taken less than 15 weeks after starting pembrolizumab.

The CDR3 DNA follows: TGTGCCAGCAGCAGCCGGGACAGGGGAAAGACTAGCAATCAGCCCCAGCATTTT. As protein: CASSSRDRGKTSNQPQHF. The V call is TRBV21-1, the J call TRBJ1-5; the D call TRBD1 from the table was never checked on the DNA. TRBV21-1 is labeled a pseudogene. This CDR3 comprises 18 residues.